This record looks at one T cell receptor beta chain sequence and its context. Its cognate antigen is unknown. Sequencing was performed with immunoSEQ multiplex PCR; in TCRdb, only in-frame clones are kept and a portion is missing. The table has about 160,000 clones, approximately 90% seen once. This specimen comes from a study of T cell responses to AZD1222 COVID-19 vaccine. Findings and limits, study-wide: It should be noted that donors were predominantly white British and more often female, and clonal diversity was possibly underestimated.

CDR1 and CDR2 from the germline V gene are SEHNR and FQNEAQ (reference sequence). The CDR3 extends over 14 amino acids. V was pared by 1 base and J by 4 bases, with 10 bases between. V is TRBV7-9 and J is TRBJ1-2; no clear D. The receptor was derived from an adult who received the AZD1222 COVID-19 vaccine. The material was peripheral blood, obtained 28 days after the second AZD1222 dose. This CDR3 is CASSLGNSAYGYTF. In nucleotides, the CDR3 is TGTGCCAGCAGCTTAGGTAACAGCGCCTATGGCTACACCTTC. The variable domain in full, completed from reference TRBV7-9 and TRBJ1-2, reads DTGVSQNPRHKITKRGQNVTFRCDPISEHNRLYWYRQTLGQGPEFLTYFQNEAQLEKSRLLSDRFSAERPKGSFSTLEIQRTEQGDSAMYLCASSLGNSAYGYTFGSGTRLTVV.